This T cell receptor (beta chain) was observed in a study of T cell changes during pregnancy in multiple sclerosis. CDR3 length: 14 amino acids. The ends lost 5 bases at V and 6 bases at J; junction bases unmatched: 9. CDR1 is SGHAT and CDR2 is FQNNGV in the germline V gene. Sequencing used immunoSEQ multiplex PCR; TCRdb keeps in-frame clones, though not all of them. The repertoire consists of fewer than 55,000 clones, with roughly 89% occurring once and the leading ten covering roughly 2%. The starting material was peripheral blood, obtained in the first trimester of pregnancy. V and J are TRBV11-2 and TRBJ2-7, with 8 bases fitting TRBD1. The sequence was obtained from a female donor with multiple sclerosis, enrolled in a pregnancy study. CDR3 amino acids: CASSPNRGVGEQYF. The CDR3 nucleotides are TGTGCCAGCAGCCCTAACAGGGGGGTCGGCGAGCAGTACTTC.